Below, 25 T cell receptor beta chains from the same sample are listed, as sequenced in a study of blood T cell repertoires in COVID-19. Clones were read by immunoSEQ multiplex PCR, and TCRdb kept only the in-frame ones, dropping some. Here the sample spans 80,000 to 100,000 clones, around 86% being singletons. The sample was peripheral blood. These receptors were obtained from a man over 45 with acute or convalescent COVID-19.

This clone was picked up one time. This chain links TRBV16 with TRBJ1-5, with D hard to call. This CDR3 spans 15 amino acids. Germline V CDR1 and CDR2: KGHSY, FQNENV. Between the trimmed V and J ends, which lost 0 bases and 4 bases, there was a span of 10 bases. In DNA, the CDR3 is TGTGCCAGCAGCCAATCGTCGGGGTTGAATCAGCCCCAGCATTTT. It specifies CASSQSSGLNQPQHF.

This rearrangement joins TRBV30 to TRBJ1-1; a possible D gene is TRBD1 (5 bases). The CDR3 covers 15 residues. The germline V and J ends were trimmed by 0 bases and 4 bases, with 15 bases remaining between them. Germline-derived CDR1 and CDR2 are GTSNPN and SVGIG (reference sequence). The CDR3, as DNA: TGTGCCTGGAGTGTAGGGGCCGCCGTGGTCACTGAAGCTTTCTTT. Its translation is CAWSVGAAVVTEAFF. The entire variable domain, with the rest obtained from reference TRBV30 and TRBJ1-1, is as follows: SQTIHQWPATLVQPVGSPLSLECTVEGTSNPNLYWYRQAAGRGLQLLFYSVGIGQISSEVPQNLSASRPQDRQFILSSKKLLLSDSGFYLCAWSVGAAVVTEAFFGQGTRLTVV.

The chain is built from TRBV27 and TRBJ1-6; TRBD1 agrees at 8 bases. The V gene end was trimmed by 4 bases and the J gene end by 6 bases; junction bases not matched to a gene: 8. CDR1 MNHEY and CDR2 SMNVEV come from the germline V gene (reference sequence). This CDR3 has 16 amino acids. DNA of the CDR3: TGTGCCAGCAGTTCTTACGACAGGGGTAGTAATTCACCCCTCCACTTT. Protein sequence: CASSSYDRGSNSPLHF.

The chain carries TRBV27 and TRBJ2-5, with 7 bases that match TRBD2. The CDR3 is made up of 16 amino acids. The junction had 12 bases not matched to a gene; V was cut back by 3 bases and J by 5 bases. Germline assignment: CDR1 MNHEY and CDR2 SMNVEV (reference sequence). The CDR3 here is CASSFGGSPREETQYF. In nucleotides, the CDR3 is TGTGCCAGCAGTTTCGGCGGGAGCCCTAGAGAGGAGACCCAGTACTTC.

This chain joins TRBV7-2 and TRBJ2-1, with TRBD2 identical over 8 bases. V shed 5 bases and J 5 bases; nucleotides not matched to a gene: 11. Germline values: CDR1 SGHTA, CDR2 FQGNSA. The length of the CDR3 is 16 residues. CDR3 nucleotide sequence: TGTGCCAGCAGCGGGGGACTAGGGTCTGGGGACAATGAGCAGTTCTTC. As protein: CASSGGLGSGDNEQFF.

J is TRBJ1-2 and V is TRBV12-3 or TRBV12-4; TRBD1 matches 8 bases. The V and J ends lost 6 bases and 7 bases, in that order; junction bases with no gene match: 7. The CDR3 has 13 residues. The chain's CDR3 is CASSYQGAGGYTF. The CDR3 bases are TGTGCCAGCAGCTATCAGGGGGCAGGTGGCTACACCTTC.

This chain links TRBV5-1 with TRBJ1-3; the match to TRBD1 covers 7 bases. The CDR3 contains 17 residues. CDR1 is SGHRS, CDR2 YFSETQ, per germline. The ends lost 2 bases at V and 4 bases at J; junction bases unmatched: 12. The CDR3 reads CASSLRPTGTNGNTIYF. The CDR3 DNA reads TGCGCCAGCAGCTTACGGCCGACAGGGACAAACGGAAACACCATATATTTT.

The V and J genes are TRBV12-3 or TRBV12-4 and TRBJ2-7; D possibly corresponds to TRBD1 (5 bases). V was shortened by 3 bases and J by 2 bases, with 8 bases between the two germline ends. This CDR3 has 13 residues. This chain's CDR3 is CASSLDTPYEQYF. In DNA, the CDR3 is TGTGCCAGCAGTTTGGACACGCCCTACGAGCAGTACTTC.

This sequence joins TRBV28 and TRBJ2-7; 7 bases agree with TRBD2. Germline V CDR1 and CDR2: MDHEN, SYDVKM. Trimming cost V 3 bases and J 1 base; bases outside gene matches: 3. This CDR3 contains 14 residues. The DNA for the CDR3 is TGTGCCAGCAGTTTTCGCGGGGGTTCCTACGAGCAGTACTTC. Encoded protein: CASSFRGGSYEQYF.

CDR3 protein: CASSETGIPSHEQYF. The CDR3 nucleotides are TGTGCCAGCAGTGAAACGGGGATCCCCAGCCACGAGCAGTACTTC. V is TRBV25-1 and J is TRBJ2-7; maybe TRBD2 (5 bases). In germline, CDR1 is MGHDK, CDR2 SYGVNS. The CDR3 spans 15 residues. V gave up 2 bases and J gave up 5 bases, with 16 bases separating them.

J is TRBJ2-1 and V is TRBV24-1, with TRBD1 matching 8 bases. V was clipped by 3 bases and J by 5 bases; unmatched bases: 2. The CDR3 covers 14 residues. The germline CDR1 and CDR2 sequences are KGHDR and SFDVKD. The CDR3 here is CATSDTTGDNEQFF. The CDR3 coding sequence is TGTGCCACCAGTGATACGACAGGGGACAATGAGCAGTTCTTC.

The chain couples TRBV29-1 to TRBJ1-2, with D maybe TRBD1 (5 bases). Germline V lookup: CDR1 SQVTM, CDR2 ANQGSEA. This CDR3 has 14 amino acids. V was trimmed by 2 bases and J by 4 bases, leaving 14 bases between them. CDR3 sequence: CSVELQGTIYGYTF. CDR3 nucleotides: TGCAGCGTTGAACTTCAGGGTACTATCTATGGCTACACCTTC.

The chain has TRBV11-3 and TRBJ2-1; tentative D call: TRBD2 (5 bases). Trimming took off 5 bases at V and 1 base at J, with 12 bases between the two ends. There are 15 residues in the CDR3. The germline gives CDR1 SGHNT, CDR2 YENEEA. The chain's CDR3 is CASSPTGLSYNEQFF. CDR3 DNA: TGTGCCAGCAGCCCTACCGGACTTTCCTACAATGAGCAGTTCTTC.

This clone has only a few counts. The rearrangement uses TRBV6-6 and TRBJ2-1; 9 nucleotides align to TRBD2. The V and J ends lost 6 bases and 0 bases, in that order; junction bases with no gene match: 3. CDR3 length equals 15 residues. CDR1 is MNHNY, CDR2 SVGAGI, per germline (reference sequence). The chain's CDR3 is CASRFSGSSYNEQFF. The DNA for the CDR3 is TGTGCCAGCAGATTTAGCGGGAGCTCCTACAATGAGCAGTTCTTC.

The chain is built from TRBV7-3 and TRBJ2-3, with TRBD1 identical over 7 bases. The CDR3 runs to 15 residues. Germline values: CDR1 SGHTA, CDR2 FQGTGA. With 5 bases clipped from V and 0 bases from J, the junction kept 5 bases outside the gene matches. CDR3 sequence reads: CASSPGGSSTDTQYF. CDR3 DNA sequence: TGTGCCAGCAGCCCAGGGGGTTCTAGCACAGATACGCAGTATTTT. The whole variable domain, filled in from reference TRBV7-3 and TRBJ2-3, reads GAGVSQTPSNKVTEKGKYVELRCDPISGHTALYWYRQSLGQGPEFLIYFQGTGAADDSGLPNDRFFAVRPEGSVSTLKIQRTERGDSAVYLCASSPGGSSTDTQYFGPGTRLTVL.

The gene calls are TRBV7-2 and TRBJ2-6, with D maybe TRBD2 (5 bases). Deletions cut 5 bases from V and 4 bases from J, with 9 bases between. This CDR3 has 14 amino acids. Per germline, CDR1 SGHTA and CDR2 FQGNSA. CDR3 region: CASSEGVGANVLTF. The CDR3 DNA sequence: TGTGCCAGCAGCGAGGGTGTCGGGGCCAACGTCCTGACTTTC.

V is TRBV5-6 and J is TRBJ2-7, with TRBD2 as a possible D gene (7 bases). CDR1 is SGHDT and CDR2 is YYEEEE in the germline V gene. CDR3 size: 14 residues. V lost 2 bases, J lost 0 bases, and 9 bases lay in between. The CDR3 loop reads CASSLGGDSYEQYF. CDR3 DNA: TGTGCCAGCAGCTTAGGGGGGGACTCCTACGAGCAGTACTTC.

The rearrangement uses TRBV2 and TRBJ2-1; TRBD1 aligns across 8 bases. V trimming: 4 bases; J trimming: 7 bases; junction bases outside the gene matches: 3. CDR3 length: 13 amino acids. The germline V gene has CDR1 SNHLY and CDR2 FYNNEI. Written as DNA, the CDR3 is TGTGCCAGCAGTGGTTGGACAGGGAATGAGCAGTTCTTC. Encoded protein: CASSGWTGNEQFF.

This clone is a singleton in its sample. This chain links TRBV11-3 with TRBJ2-1, with 13 nucleotides matching TRBD2. The CDR3 length is 15 residues. CDR1 and CDR2 (germline): SGHNT, YENEEA. V was clipped by 5 bases and J by 6 bases; unmatched bases: 4. CDR3 sequence: CASSKLAGGTNEQFF. The CDR3 DNA is TGTGCCAGCAGCAAACTAGCGGGAGGGACCAATGAGCAGTTCTTC.

This clone was seen just once. The chain uses TRBV19 and TRBJ2-7; the match to TRBD1 covers 9 bases. The J segment lost 5 bases and the V segment lost 3 bases, leaving 11 bases of the junction unmatched. The germline V gene has CDR1 LNHDA and CDR2 SQIVND (reference sequence). The CDR3 spans 16 residues. The CDR3 loop is CASSILAGTGTHEQYF. CDR3 nucleotides: TGTGCCAGTAGTATCCTTGCCGGGACAGGGACCCACGAGCAGTACTTC.

This clone turned up a few times. The chain joins TRBV2 to TRBJ2-7; D is possibly TRBD2 (5 bases). The V and J ends lost 6 bases and 0 bases respectively, with 9 bases between them. Germline lookup yields CDR1 SNHLY and CDR2 FYNNEI. The CDR3 is made up of 13 amino acids. The CDR3 loop is CASSGGLSYEQYF. The CDR3 region has the DNA TGTGCCAGCAGCGGAGGCCTCTCCTACGAGCAGTACTTC.

CDR3 DNA: TGTGCCATCAACGACAGGACGGCTGGAAACACCATATATTTT. It yields the protein CAINDRTAGNTIYF. The genes are TRBV6-5 and TRBJ1-3, with D perhaps TRBD1 (6 bases). V lost 10 bases and J lost 2, with 15 bases in between. The germline V gene has CDR1 MNHEY and CDR2 SVGAGI. This CDR3 is built from 14 residues.

The chain combines TRBV25-1 with TRBJ1-1; TRBD1 matches at 8 bases. The CDR3 sequence is 14 residues long. V gave up 5 bases and J gave up 4 bases; unmatched junction bases: 6. The germline gives CDR1 MGHDK, CDR2 SYGVNS. In DNA, the CDR3 is TGTGCCAGCAGTAGGACAGGGAAGTCCACTGAAGCTTTCTTT. Translating gives CASSRTGKSTEAFF.

The rearrangement links TRBV23-1 to TRBJ1-4; TRBD1 matches at 7 bases. TRBV23-1 is identified as an open reading frame with a role that is uncertain. The CDR3 consists of 15 residues. J was trimmed by 8 bases and V by 0 bases; bases with no gene match: 6. CDR3 sequence: CASSQSPGGREKLFF. CDR3 in DNA: TGCGCCAGCAGTCAATCGCCAGGGGGGAGGGAAAAACTGTTTTTT.

J is TRBJ1-5 and V is TRBV12-2; the D call in the table, TRBD1, was not verified against the DNA. TRBV12-2 is a listed pseudogene. The CDR3 has 16 residues. The CDR3 DNA is TGTGCAAGTCGCTTAGAGCGAAGGGGCCAGGGACAGCCCCAGCATTTT. Amino acid sequence: CASRLERRGQGQPQHF.